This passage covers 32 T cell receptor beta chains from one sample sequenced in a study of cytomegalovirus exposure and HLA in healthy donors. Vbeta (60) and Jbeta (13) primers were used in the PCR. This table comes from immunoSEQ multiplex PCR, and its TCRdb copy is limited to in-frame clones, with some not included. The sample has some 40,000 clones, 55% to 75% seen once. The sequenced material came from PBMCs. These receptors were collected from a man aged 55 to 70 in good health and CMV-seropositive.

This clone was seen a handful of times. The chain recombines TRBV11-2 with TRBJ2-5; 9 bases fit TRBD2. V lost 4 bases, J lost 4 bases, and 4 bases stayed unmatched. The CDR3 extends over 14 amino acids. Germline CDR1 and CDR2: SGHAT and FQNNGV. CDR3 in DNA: TGTGCCAGCAGCTCAAGAGCGGGAGGAGAGACCCAGTACTTC. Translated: CASSSRAGGETQYF.

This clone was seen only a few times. The CDR3 loop is CAISESKSRAGGWEQFF. The CDR3 DNA reads TGTGCCATCAGTGAGTCGAAGTCTCGGGCAGGGGGCTGGGAGCAGTTCTTC. The chain joins TRBV10-3 to TRBJ2-1; 8 bases fit TRBD1. The CDR3 contains 17 residues. V shed 0 bases and J 10 bases; nucleotides not matched to a gene: 14. Germline CDR1 and CDR2: ENHRY and SYGVKD.

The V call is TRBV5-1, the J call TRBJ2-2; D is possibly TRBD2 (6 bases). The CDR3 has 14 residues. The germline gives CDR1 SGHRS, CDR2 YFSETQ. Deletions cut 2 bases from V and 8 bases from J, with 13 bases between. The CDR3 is CASSLPREVGELFF. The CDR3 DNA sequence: TGCGCCAGCAGCTTACCCAGGGAGGTAGGGGAGCTGTTTTTT.

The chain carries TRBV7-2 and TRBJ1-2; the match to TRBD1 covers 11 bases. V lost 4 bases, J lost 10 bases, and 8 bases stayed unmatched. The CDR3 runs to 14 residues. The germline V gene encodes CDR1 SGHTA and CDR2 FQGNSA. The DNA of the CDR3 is TGTGCCAGCAGCTCCAGGGGACAGGGGGAACTCTACACCTTC. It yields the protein CASSSRGQGELYTF.

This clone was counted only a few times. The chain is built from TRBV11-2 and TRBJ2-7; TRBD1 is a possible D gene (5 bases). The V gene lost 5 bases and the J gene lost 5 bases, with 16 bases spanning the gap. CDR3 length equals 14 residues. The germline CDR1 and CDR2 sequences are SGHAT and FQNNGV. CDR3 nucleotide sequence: TGTGCCAGCAGCAATATACAGGTAGCAAACGAGCAGTACTTC. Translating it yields CASSNIQVANEQYF. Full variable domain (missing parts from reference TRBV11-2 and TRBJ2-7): EAGVAQSPRYKIIEKRQSVAFWCNPISGHATLYWYQQILGQGPKLLIQFQNNGVVDDSQLPKDRFSAERLKGVDSTLKIQPAKLEDSAVYLCASSNIQVANEQYFGPGTRLTVT.

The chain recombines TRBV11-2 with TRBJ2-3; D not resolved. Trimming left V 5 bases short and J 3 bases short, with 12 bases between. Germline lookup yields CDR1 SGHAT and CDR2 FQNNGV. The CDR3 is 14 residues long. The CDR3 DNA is TGTGCCAGCAGCCCTTTAAGCTGGACAGATACGCAGTATTTT. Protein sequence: CASSPLSWTDTQYF.

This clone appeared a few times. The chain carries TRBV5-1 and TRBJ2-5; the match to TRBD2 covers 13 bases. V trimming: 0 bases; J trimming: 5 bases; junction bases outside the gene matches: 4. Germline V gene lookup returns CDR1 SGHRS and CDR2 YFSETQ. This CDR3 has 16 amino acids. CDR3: CASSLGTSGSPETQYF. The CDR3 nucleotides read TGCGCCAGCAGCTTGGGGACTAGCGGGAGTCCCGAGACCCAGTACTTC.

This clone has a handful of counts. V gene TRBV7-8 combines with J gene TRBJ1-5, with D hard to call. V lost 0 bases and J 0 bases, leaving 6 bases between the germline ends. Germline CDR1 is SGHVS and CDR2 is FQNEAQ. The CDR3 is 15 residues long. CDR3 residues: CASSLARNSNQPQHF. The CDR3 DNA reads TGTGCCAGCAGCTTAGCCAGAAATAGCAATCAGCCCCAGCATTTT. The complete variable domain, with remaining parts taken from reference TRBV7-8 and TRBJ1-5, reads GAGVSQSPRYKVAKRGQDVALRCDPISGHVSLFWYQQALGQGPEFLTYFQNEAQLDKSGLPSDRFFAERPEGSVSTLKIQRTQQEDSAVYLCASSLARNSNQPQHFGDGTRLSIL.

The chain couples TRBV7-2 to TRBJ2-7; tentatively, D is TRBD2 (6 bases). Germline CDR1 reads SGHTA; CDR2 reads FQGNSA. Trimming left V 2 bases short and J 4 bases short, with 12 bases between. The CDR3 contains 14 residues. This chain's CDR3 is CASSLWGRGYEQYF. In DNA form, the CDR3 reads TGTGCCAGCAGCTTATGGGGTCGGGGGTACGAGCAGTACTTC.

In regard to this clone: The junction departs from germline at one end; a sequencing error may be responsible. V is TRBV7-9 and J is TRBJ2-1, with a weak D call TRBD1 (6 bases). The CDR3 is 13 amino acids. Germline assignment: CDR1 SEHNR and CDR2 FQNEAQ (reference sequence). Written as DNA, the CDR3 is TGTGCCAGCAGCAAAGGCCGCCAGGGGCCGATAATCTTC. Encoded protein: CASSKGRQGPIIF.

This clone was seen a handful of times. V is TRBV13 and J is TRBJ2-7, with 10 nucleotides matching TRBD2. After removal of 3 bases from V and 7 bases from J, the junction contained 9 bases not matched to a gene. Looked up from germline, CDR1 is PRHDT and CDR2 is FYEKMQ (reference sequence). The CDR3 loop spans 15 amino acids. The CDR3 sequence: CASSFSGGAALEQYF. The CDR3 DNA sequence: TGTGCCAGCAGCTTCAGCGGGGGGGCTGCTCTGGAGCAGTACTTC. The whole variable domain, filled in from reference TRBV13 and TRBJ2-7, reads AAGVIQSPRHLIKEKRETATLKCYPIPRHDTVYWYQQGPGQDPQFLISFYEKMQSDKGSIPDRFSAQQFSDYHSELNMSSLELGDSALYFCASSFSGGAALEQYFGPGTRLTVT.

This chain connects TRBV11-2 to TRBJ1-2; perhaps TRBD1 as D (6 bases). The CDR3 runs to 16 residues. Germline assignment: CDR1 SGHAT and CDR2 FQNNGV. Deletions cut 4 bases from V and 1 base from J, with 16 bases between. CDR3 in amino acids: CASSYWGTRNNYGYTF. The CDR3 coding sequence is TGTGCCAGCAGCTACTGGGGGACACGCAATAACTATGGCTACACCTTC.

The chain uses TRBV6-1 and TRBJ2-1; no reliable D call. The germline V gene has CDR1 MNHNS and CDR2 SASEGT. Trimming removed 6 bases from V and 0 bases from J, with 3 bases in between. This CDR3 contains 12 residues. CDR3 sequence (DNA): TGTGCCAGCAGGAGCTCCTACAATGAGCAGTTCTTC. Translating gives CASRSSYNEQFF.

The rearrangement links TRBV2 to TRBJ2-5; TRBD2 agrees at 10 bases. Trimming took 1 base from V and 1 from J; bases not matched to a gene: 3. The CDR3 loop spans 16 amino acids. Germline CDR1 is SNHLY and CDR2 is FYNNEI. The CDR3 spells CASSEGRTSGQETQYF. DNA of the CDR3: TGTGCCAGCAGTGAAGGACGGACTAGCGGCCAAGAGACCCAGTACTTC.

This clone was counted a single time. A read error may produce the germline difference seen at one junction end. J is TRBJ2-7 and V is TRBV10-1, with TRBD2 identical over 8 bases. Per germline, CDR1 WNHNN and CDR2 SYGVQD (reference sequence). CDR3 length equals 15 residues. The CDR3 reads CVSSRLSGDPYEQYF. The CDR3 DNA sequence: TGCGTCAGCAGCCGCCTTAGCGGGGATCCCTACGAGCAGTACTTC.

CDR3 protein: CASTVSGDSYGYTF. CDR3 DNA: TGTGCCAGTACCGTTTCTGGGGACAGCTATGGCTACACCTTC. The V gene is TRBV19, the J gene TRBJ1-2, with TRBD1 identical over 7 bases. Germline assignment: CDR1 LNHDA and CDR2 SQIVND (reference sequence). The ends lost 7 bases at V and 4 bases at J; junction bases unmatched: 9. The CDR3 has 14 amino acids.

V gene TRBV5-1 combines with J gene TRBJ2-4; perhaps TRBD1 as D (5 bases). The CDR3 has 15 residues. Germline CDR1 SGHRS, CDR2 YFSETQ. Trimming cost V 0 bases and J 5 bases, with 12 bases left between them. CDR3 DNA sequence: TGCGCCAGCAGCTTGGAGACCCAGACAGAAAACATTCAGTACTTC. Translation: CASSLETQTENIQYF.

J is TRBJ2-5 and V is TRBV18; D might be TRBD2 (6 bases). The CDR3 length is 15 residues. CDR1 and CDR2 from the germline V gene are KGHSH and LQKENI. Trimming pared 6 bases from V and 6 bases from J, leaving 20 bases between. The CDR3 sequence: CASSPQRGAGKTQYF. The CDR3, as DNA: TGTGCCAGCTCCCCCCAGAGAGGGGCGGGAAAGACCCAGTACTTC.

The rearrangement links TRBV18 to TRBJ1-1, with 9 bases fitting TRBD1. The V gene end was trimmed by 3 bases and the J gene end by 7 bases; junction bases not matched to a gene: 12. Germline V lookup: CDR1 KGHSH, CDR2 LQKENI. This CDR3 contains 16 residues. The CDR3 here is CASSPSPGQGLGEAFF. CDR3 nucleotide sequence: TGTGCCAGCTCACCTTCACCGGGACAGGGCCTCGGTGAAGCTTTCTTT. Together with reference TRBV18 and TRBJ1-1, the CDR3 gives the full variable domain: NAGVMQNPRHLVRRRGQEARLRCSPMKGHSHVYWYRQLPEEGLKFMVYLQKENIIDESGMPKERFSAEFPKEGPSILRIQQVVRGDSAAYFCASSPSPGQGLGEAFFGQGTRLTVV.

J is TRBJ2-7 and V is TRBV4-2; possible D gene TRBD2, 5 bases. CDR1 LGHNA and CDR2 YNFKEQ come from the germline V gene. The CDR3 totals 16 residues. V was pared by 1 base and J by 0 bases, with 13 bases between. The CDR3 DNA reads TGTGCCAGCAGCCAAGCGACAAGCGGAGGCTCCTACGAGCAGTACTTC. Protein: CASSQATSGGSYEQYF.

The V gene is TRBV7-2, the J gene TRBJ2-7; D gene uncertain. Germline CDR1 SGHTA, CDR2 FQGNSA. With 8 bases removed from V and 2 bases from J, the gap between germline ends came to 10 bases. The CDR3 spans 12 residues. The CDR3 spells CASSVGAYEQYF. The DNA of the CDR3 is TGTGCCAGCTCGGTCGGAGCCTACGAGCAGTACTTC.

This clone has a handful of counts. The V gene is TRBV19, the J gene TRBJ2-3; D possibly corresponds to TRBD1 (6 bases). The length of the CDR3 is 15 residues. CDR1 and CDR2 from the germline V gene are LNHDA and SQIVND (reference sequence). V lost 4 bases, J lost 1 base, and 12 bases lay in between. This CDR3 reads CASSSSPGGTDTQYF. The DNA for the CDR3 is TGTGCCAGTAGTAGTTCGCCAGGGGGCACAGATACGCAGTATTTT.

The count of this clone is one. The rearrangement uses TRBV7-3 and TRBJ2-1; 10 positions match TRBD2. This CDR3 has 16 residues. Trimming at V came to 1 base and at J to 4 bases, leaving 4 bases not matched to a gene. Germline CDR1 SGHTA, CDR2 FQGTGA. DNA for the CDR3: TGTGCCAGCAGCTTAATTCCTAGCGGGAGTTACAATGAGCAGTTCTTC. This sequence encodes CASSLIPSGSYNEQFF.

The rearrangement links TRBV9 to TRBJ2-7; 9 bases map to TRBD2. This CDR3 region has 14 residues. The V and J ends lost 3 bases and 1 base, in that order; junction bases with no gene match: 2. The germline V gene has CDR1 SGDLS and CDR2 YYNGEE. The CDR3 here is CASSATSGSYEQYF. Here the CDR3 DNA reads TGTGCCAGCAGCGCGACTAGCGGATCCTACGAGCAGTACTTC.

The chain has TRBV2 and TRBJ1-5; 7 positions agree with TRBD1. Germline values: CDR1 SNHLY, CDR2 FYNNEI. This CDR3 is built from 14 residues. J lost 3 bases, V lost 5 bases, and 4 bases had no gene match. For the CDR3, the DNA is TGTGCCAGCAGTTACGACAGGGTCAATCAGCCCCAGCATTTT. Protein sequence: CASSYDRVNQPQHF.

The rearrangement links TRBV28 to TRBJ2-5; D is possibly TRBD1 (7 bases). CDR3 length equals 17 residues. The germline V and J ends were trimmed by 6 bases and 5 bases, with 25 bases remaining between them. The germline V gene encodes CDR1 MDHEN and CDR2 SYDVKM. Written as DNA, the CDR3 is TGTGCCAGCAGCTATATCAGGGGGGACAAAAGGAGTGAGACCCAGTACTTC. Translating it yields CASSYIRGDKRSETQYF.

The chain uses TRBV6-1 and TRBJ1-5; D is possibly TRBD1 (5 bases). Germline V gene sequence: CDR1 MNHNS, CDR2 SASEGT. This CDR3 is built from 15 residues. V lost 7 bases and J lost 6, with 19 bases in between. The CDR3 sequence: CASTEGGTGSQPQHF. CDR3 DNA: TGTGCCAGCACCGAAGGCGGGACGGGTTCTCAGCCCCAGCATTTT.

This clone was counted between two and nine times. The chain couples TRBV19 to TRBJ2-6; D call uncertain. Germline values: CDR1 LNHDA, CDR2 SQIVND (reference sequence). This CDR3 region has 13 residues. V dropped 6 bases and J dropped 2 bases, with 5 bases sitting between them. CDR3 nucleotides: TGTGCCAGTAGAGAGGCTGGGGCCAACGTCCTGACTTTC. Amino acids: CASREAGANVLTF.

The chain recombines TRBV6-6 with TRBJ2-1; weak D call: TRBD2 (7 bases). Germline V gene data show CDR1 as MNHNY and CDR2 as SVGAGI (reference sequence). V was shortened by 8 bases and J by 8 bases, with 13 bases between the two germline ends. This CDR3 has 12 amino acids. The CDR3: CASSGGRDEQFF. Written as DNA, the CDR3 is TGTGCCAGCTCGGGGGGCCGGGATGAGCAGTTCTTC.

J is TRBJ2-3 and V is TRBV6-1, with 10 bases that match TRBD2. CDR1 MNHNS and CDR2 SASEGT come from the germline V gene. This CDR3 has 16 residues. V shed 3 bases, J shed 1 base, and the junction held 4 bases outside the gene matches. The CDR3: CASSDEAGGGTDTQYF. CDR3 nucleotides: TGTGCCAGCAGTGATGAAGCGGGAGGGGGCACAGATACGCAGTATTTT.

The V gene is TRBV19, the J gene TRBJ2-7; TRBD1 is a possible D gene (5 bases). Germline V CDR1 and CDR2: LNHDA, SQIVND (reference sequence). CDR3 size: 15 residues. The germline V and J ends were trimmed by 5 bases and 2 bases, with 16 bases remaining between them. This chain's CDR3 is CASSARPTGAYEQYF. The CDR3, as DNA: TGTGCCAGTAGTGCCCGACCCACAGGCGCCTACGAGCAGTACTTC.

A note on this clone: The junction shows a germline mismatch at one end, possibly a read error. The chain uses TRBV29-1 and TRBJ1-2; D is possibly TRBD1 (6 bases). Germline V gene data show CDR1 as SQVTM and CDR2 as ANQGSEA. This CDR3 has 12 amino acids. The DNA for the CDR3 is TGCAGCGTTGAAGTAGGCAGGGGTGGCTACCCCTTC. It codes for CSVEVGRGGYPF.